This is a list of T cell receptor beta chains from one sample in a study of T cell responses to AZD1222 COVID-19 vaccine. TCRdb's copy holds only in-frame clones and misses some; the assay was immunoSEQ multiplex PCR. The sample yields some 80,000 clones, just under 90% seen once. Here the sequenced sample was peripheral blood, taken on day 0 of AZD1222 vaccination. The receptors were gathered from an adult in good health. Each CDR3 is given with its conserved first and last residue. The D gene is left open where the match is weak. Not every row has a clone size; where given, it reads once, few, many or a size class.

size	V	J	D	length	DNA	CDR3
-	TRBV9	TRBJ1-5	TRBD1	15	TGTGCCAGCAGCGTAGGGGACAGTAGCAATCAGCCCCAGCATTTT	CASSVGDSSNQPQHF
-	TRBV9	TRBJ1-2	TRBD1	14	TGTGCCAGCAGCGTAGGACAGGGTGCTGGAGGCTACACCTTC	CASSVGQGAGGYTF
-	TRBV2	TRBJ2-5	-	15	TGTGCCAGCACCGAGGAGGGGGGGGACTTAGAGACCCAGTACTTC	CASTEEGGDLETQYF
-	TRBV18	TRBJ1-3	-	14	TGTGCCAGCTGGACGCCAGGGACTGGAAACACCATATATTTT	CASWTPGTGNTIYF
-	TRBV6-2/TRBV6-3	TRBJ2-1	TRBD2	18	TGTGCCAGCAGTTACCGGACTAGCGGGGGGGCCTCCTACAATGAGCAGTTCTTC	CASSYRTSGGASYNEQFF
few	TRBV3-1/TRBV3-2	TRBJ1-1	-	13	TGTGCCAGCAGCCCGACAGGTGCAACTGAAGCTTTCTTT	CASSPTGATEAFF
-	TRBV28	TRBJ1-6	TRBD1	16	TGTGCCAGCAGTCAACCCCTCGACAGGGTGAATTCACCCCTCCACTTT	CASSQPLDRVNSPLHF
-	TRBV24-1	TRBJ2-1	TRBD1	16	TGTGCCACCAGTGATGAGGGACAGGGGGCTGGCAATGAGCAGTTCTTC	CATSDEGQGAGNEQFF
-	TRBV5-1	TRBJ1-1	TRBD1	14	TGCGCCAGCAGCTGGGGGACAGGCAACACTGAAGCTTTCTTT	CASSWGTGNTEAFF
-	TRBV28	TRBJ1-2	-	15	TGTGCCAGCAGTTTAGGCCGGGGGCGCGAGGTTGGCTACACCTTC	CASSLGRGREVGYTF
-	TRBV6-4	TRBJ1-2	-	15	TGTGCCAGCAGTCCCCGTGATGGTGTAAACTATGGCTACACCTTC	CASSPRDGVNYGYTF
-	TRBV27	TRBJ2-2	-	14	TGTGCCAGCAGTTTGGCCAGGTCGACCGGGGAGCTGTTTTTT	CASSLARSTGELFF
-	TRBV2	TRBJ1-5	-	15	TGTGCCAGCAGTGATGGCGAAGGCCACAATCAGCCCCAGCATTTT	CASSDGEGHNQPQHF
-	TRBV29-1	TRBJ1-2	-	13	TGCAGCGTTGAGGTGAGGGACCTCCGGGGCTACACCTTC	CSVEVRDLRGYTF
once	TRBV7-3	TRBJ2-3	-	13	TGTGCCAGCAGCACGGATAGCACAGATACGCAGTATTTT	CASSTDSTDTQYF
-	TRBV12-3/TRBV12-4	TRBJ1-5	-	13	TGTGCCAGCAGTTCGGTCGCAAATCAGCCCCAGCATTTT	CASSSVANQPQHF
-	TRBV19	TRBJ1-1	TRBD1	17	TGTGCCAGTAGCCCCCCCAGGGGGACAGGCATGAACACTGAAGCTTTCTTT	CASSPPRGTGMNTEAFF
-	TRBV5-6	TRBJ1-4	-	15	TGTGCCAGCAGCTCCTCCAGTTTCCTTATGGAAAAACTGTTTTTT	CASSSSSFLMEKLFF
-	TRBV3-1/TRBV3-2	TRBJ1-1	-	14	TGTGCCAGCAGCCGTCAGATTCTGAACACTGAAGCTTTCTTT	CASSRQILNTEAFF
-	TRBV7-9	TRBJ2-1	TRBD1	15	TGTGCCAGCAGCTTAGCGACAGGGGTCAACAATGAGCAGTTCTTC	CASSLATGVNNEQFF
once	TRBV5-1	TRBJ2-1	-	15	TGCGCCAGCAGCTTGGCCCATTTTCAATACAATGAGCAGTTCTTC	CASSLAHFQYNEQFF
-	TRBV10-3	TRBJ1-2	-	13	TGTGCCACTTTCGGGGGGGCTCGCTATGGCTACACCTTC	CATFGGARYGYTF
once	TRBV19	TRBJ1-1	-	12	TGTGCCAGTAGTATTAGGTCTGGGAATGCTTTCTTT	CASSIRSGNAFF
-	TRBV12-3/TRBV12-4	TRBJ1-2	-	12	TGTGCCAGCAGTTTAGGGACATATGGCTACACCTTC	CASSLGTYGYTF
-	TRBV6-5	TRBJ2-1	TRBD2	15	TGTGCCAGCAGCCGTCCTAGCGGGGGGTGGGATGAGCAGTTCTTC	CASSRPSGGWDEQFF
-	TRBV19	TRBJ2-7	TRBD1	15	TGTGCCAGTAGTAGCACAGGGGCCGATCTATACGAGCAGTACTTC	CASSSTGADLYEQYF
-	TRBV30	TRBJ1-2	TRBD1	19	TGTGCCTGGGGGCGGGCAGCTACCGGGACAGGGGGCCGGGATCAGGGCTACACCTTC	CAWGRAATGTGGRDQGYTF
-	TRBV7-2	TRBJ1-2	-	17	TGTGCCAGCAGCTTGGTTGTCTCTAGGCGCAGGGCTGGTGGCTACACCTTC	CASSLVVSRRRAGGYTF
-	TRBV3-1/TRBV3-2	TRBJ2-2	-	14	TGTGCCAGCAGCAAAAGCGGGTCCACCGGGGAGCTGTTTTTT	CASSKSGSTGELFF
-	TRBV6-5	TRBJ1-6	-	16	TGTGCCAGCAGTTACTCGGGCAGGGCATATAATTCACCCCTCCACTTT	CASSYSGRAYNSPLHF
-	TRBV2	TRBJ1-5	-	14	TGTGCCAGCAGCCGGGACACTATCAATCAGCCCCAGCATTTT	CASSRDTINQPQHF
-	TRBV28	TRBJ2-7	-	15	TGTGCCAGCAGCTCTCGGGACCCAACAGACTACGAGCAGTACTTC	CASSSRDPTDYEQYF
-	TRBV6-5	TRBJ2-2	TRBD1	15	TGTGCCAGCAGTCGAGGACAGGGTGTGACCGGGGAGCTGTTTTTT	CASSRGQGVTGELFF
-	TRBV7-2	TRBJ1-2	-	14	TGTGCCAGCAGCTTAGCGAAAACAGGGTATGGCTACACCTTC	CASSLAKTGYGYTF
few	TRBV18	TRBJ1-5	-	17	TGTGCCAGCTCACCCCGACACGTGAGGGAGGCGTTTCAGCCCCAGCATTTT	CASSPRHVREAFQPQHF
-	TRBV15	TRBJ2-3	-	15	TGTGCCACCAGCAGAGATGACGGCCCCACAGATACGCAGTATTTT	CATSRDDGPTDTQYF
-	TRBV6-2/TRBV6-3	TRBJ1-6	-	15	TGTGCCAGCAGTTACTCGGAGGAGGGGGGACCACCCCTCCACTTT	CASSYSEEGGPPLHF
-	TRBV23-1	TRBJ1-2	-	16	TGCGCCAGCAGTCAAATCCGGCAGGGTTCGGGCTATGGCTACACCTTC	CASSQIRQGSGYGYTF
once	TRBV7-3	TRBJ1-2	-	13	TGTGCCAGCAGCTTAGACAGCTACTATGGCTACACCTTC	CASSLDSYYGYTF
-	TRBV2	TRBJ1-2	TRBD1	15	TGTGCCAAAGAGACTCCCGGACAGGGCGGGTATGGCTACACCTTC	CAKETPGQGGYGYTF
-	TRBV27	TRBJ1-3	-	15	TGTGCCAGCAGAAGGGACATAGGCTCTGGAAACACCATATATTTT	CASRRDIGSGNTIYF
-	TRBV5-1	TRBJ1-1	-	15	TGCGCCAGCAGCTTGGAAGGGGGAATTAACACTGAAGCTTTCTTT	CASSLEGGINTEAFF